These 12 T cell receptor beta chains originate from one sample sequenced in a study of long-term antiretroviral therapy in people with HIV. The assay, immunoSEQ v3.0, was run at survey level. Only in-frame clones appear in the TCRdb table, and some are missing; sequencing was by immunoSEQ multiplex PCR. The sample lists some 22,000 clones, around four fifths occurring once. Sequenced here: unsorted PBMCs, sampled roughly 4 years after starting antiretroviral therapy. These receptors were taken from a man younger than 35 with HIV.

CDR3 region: CSVDLATGELFF. The CDR3 DNA sequence: TGCAGCGTTGATCTGGCCACCGGGGAGCTGTTTTTT. The chain recombines TRBV29-1 with TRBJ2-2; D not certain. The CDR3 is 12 amino acids. The ends were cut back, 3 bases at V and 4 bases at J, with 6 bases in the middle. The germline V gene has CDR1 SQVTM and CDR2 ANQGSEA.

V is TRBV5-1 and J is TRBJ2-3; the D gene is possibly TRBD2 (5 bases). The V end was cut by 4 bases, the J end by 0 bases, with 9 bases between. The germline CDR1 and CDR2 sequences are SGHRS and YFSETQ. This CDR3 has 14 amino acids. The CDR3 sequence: CASSIGVSTDTQYF. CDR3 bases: TGCGCCAGCAGCATCGGGGTAAGCACAGATACGCAGTATTTT. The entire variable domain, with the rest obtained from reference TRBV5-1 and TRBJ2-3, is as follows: KAGVTQTPRYLIKTRGQQVTLSCSPISGHRSVSWYQQTPGQGLQFLFEYFSETQRNKGNFPGRFSGRQFSNSRSEMNVSTLELGDSALYLCASSIGVSTDTQYFGPGTRLTVL.

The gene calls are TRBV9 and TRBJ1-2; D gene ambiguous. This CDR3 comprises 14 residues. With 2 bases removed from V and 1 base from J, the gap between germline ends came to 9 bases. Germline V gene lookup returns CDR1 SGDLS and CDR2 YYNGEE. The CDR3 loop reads CASSVSSSNYGYTF. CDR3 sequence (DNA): TGTGCCAGCAGCGTGTCATCAAGTAACTATGGCTACACCTTC.

CDR3 sequence reads: CAISLTDPNTGELFF. CDR3 DNA: TGTGCCATCAGCCTGACAGACCCGAACACCGGGGAGCTGTTTTTT. The rearrangement links TRBV10-3 to TRBJ2-2; TRBD1 is a possible D gene (5 bases). Trimming removed 6 bases at V and 0 bases at J, with 11 bases between. Germline V gene sequence: CDR1 ENHRY, CDR2 SYGVKD. This CDR3 spans 15 amino acids.

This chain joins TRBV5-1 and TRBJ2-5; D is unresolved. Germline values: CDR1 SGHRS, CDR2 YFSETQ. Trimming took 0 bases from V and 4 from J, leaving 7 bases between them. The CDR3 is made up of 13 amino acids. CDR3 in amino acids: CASSLGLGETQYF. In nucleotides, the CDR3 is TGCGCCAGCAGCTTGGGGTTGGGAGAGACCCAGTACTTC.

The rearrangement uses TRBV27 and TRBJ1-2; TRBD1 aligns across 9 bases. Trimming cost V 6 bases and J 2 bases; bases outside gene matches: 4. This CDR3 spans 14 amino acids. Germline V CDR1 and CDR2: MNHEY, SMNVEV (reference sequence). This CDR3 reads CASRRQGENYGYTF. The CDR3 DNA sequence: TGTGCCAGCAGACGACAGGGGGAGAACTATGGCTACACCTTC.

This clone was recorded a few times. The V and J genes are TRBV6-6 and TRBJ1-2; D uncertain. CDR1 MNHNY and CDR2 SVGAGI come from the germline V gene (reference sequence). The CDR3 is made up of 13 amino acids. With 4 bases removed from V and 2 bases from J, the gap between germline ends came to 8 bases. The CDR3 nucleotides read TGTGCCAGCAGTTCAACTGGGAACTATGGCTACACCTTC. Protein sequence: CASSSTGNYGYTF.

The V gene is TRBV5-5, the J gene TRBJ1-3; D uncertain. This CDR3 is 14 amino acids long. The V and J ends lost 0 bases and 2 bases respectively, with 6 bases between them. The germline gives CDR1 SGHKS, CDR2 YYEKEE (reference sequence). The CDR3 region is CASSLVGTGNTIYF. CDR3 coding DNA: TGTGCCAGCAGCTTGGTAGGAACTGGAAACACCATATATTTT.

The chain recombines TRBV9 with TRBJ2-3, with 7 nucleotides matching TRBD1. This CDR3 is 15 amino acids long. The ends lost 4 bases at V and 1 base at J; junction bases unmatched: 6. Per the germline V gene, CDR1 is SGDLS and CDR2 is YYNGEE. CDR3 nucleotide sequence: TGTGCCAGCAGCTTCTCCGGGACAGGCACAGATACGCAGTATTTT. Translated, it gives CASSFSGTGTDTQYF.

The CDR3 nucleotides are TGTGCCAGCAGTTACTCGGAAGGAGGCGAAGCTTTCTTT. This translates into CASSYSEGGEAFF. The J gene is TRBJ1-1, the V gene TRBV6-5, with D hard to call. Germline V gene data show CDR1 as MNHEY and CDR2 as SVGAGI. The V end was cut by 0 bases, the J end by 8 bases, with 10 bases between. The CDR3 has 13 amino acids.

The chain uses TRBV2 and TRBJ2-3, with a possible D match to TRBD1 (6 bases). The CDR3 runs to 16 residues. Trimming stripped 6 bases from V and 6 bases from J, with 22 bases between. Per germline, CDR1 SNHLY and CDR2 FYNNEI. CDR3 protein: CASSRTAQAGWDTQYF. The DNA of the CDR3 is TGTGCCAGCAGCCGGACAGCGCAGGCAGGGTGGGATACGCAGTATTTT.

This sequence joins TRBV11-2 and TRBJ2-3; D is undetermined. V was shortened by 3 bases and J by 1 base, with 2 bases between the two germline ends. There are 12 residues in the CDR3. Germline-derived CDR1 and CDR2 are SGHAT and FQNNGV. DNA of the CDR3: TGTGCCAGCAGCTTCGGCACAGATACGCAGTATTTT. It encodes CASSFGTDTQYF. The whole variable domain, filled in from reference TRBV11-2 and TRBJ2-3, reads EAGVAQSPRYKIIEKRQSVAFWCNPISGHATLYWYQQILGQGPKLLIQFQNNGVVDDSQLPKDRFSAERLKGVDSTLKIQPAKLEDSAVYLCASSFGTDTQYFGPGTRLTVL.